These 21 T cell receptor beta chains were sequenced from one sample in a study of cytomegalovirus exposure and HLA in healthy donors. Primers: 60 Vbeta forward and 13 Jbeta reverse. Profiled with immunoSEQ multiplex PCR; TCRdb holds only in-frame clones, not every one. The data hold under 150,000 clones, with 76% observed a single time. The sequencing input was PBMCs. Source of these receptors: a woman between 35 and 50 years old in good health and CMV-seronegative.

V is TRBV6-5 and J is TRBJ1-5; no definite D call. The CDR3 totals 14 residues. Per germline, CDR1 MNHEY and CDR2 SVGAGI. V lost 2 bases and J 6 bases, leaving 11 bases between the germline ends. CDR3 coding DNA: TGTGCCAGCAGTTACGGACGGGGTGGTCAGCCCCAGCATTTT. As protein: CASSYGRGGQPQHF.

This sequence joins TRBV18 and TRBJ2-7; D possibly corresponds to TRBD1 (5 bases). The V end was cut by 5 bases, the J end by 5 bases, with 13 bases between. The CDR3 has 13 amino acids. Germline values: CDR1 KGHSH, CDR2 LQKENI. The CDR3: CASSFAGFHEQYF. The CDR3, as DNA: TGTGCCAGCTCATTCGCAGGGTTCCACGAGCAGTACTTC.

The chain recombines TRBV5-1 with TRBJ2-3; 10 nucleotides agree with TRBD1. This CDR3 contains 15 residues. With 4 bases clipped from V and 5 bases from J, the junction kept 7 bases outside the gene matches. Germline lookup yields CDR1 SGHRS and CDR2 YFSETQ. CDR3 residues: CASSPGQGGGDTQYF. The CDR3, as DNA: TGCGCCAGCAGCCCCGGACAGGGGGGCGGAGATACGCAGTATTTT. The full variable domain, with the rest looked up from reference TRBV5-1 and TRBJ2-3, is KAGVTQTPRYLIKTRGQQVTLSCSPISGHRSVSWYQQTPGQGLQFLFEYFSETQRNKGNFPGRFSGRQFSNSRSEMNVSTLELGDSALYLCASSPGQGGGDTQYFGPGTRLTVL.

The V gene is TRBV14, the J gene TRBJ1-1; D is perhaps TRBD1 (5 bases). Germline CDR1 reads SGHDN; CDR2 reads FVKESK. V lost 4 bases and J lost 4, with 10 bases in between. The CDR3 runs to 13 residues. The CDR3 reads CASSPLRGTEAFF. The CDR3 DNA reads TGTGCCAGCAGCCCGCTAAGGGGCACTGAAGCTTTCTTT. Full variable domain (remainder filled in from reference TRBV14 and TRBJ1-1): EAGVTQFPSHSVIEKGQTVTLRCDPISGHDNLYWYRRVMGKEIKFLLHFVKESKQDESGMPNNRFLAERTGGTYSTLKVQPAELEDSGVYFCASSPLRGTEAFFGQGTRLTVV.

The chain uses TRBV30 and TRBJ2-3; D might be TRBD2 (5 bases). Germline-derived CDR1 and CDR2 are GTSNPN and SVGIG (reference sequence). The CDR3 has 14 residues. The V end was cut by 2 bases, the J end by 2 bases, with 11 bases between. CDR3 sequence (DNA): TGTGCCTGGAGTACGGGATACTACACAGATACGCAGTATTTT. Amino acid sequence: CAWSTGYYTDTQYF.

This rearrangement joins TRBV6-1 to TRBJ1-2; 8 bases are shared with TRBD1. This CDR3 has 14 amino acids. V shed 6 bases, J shed 8 bases, and the junction held 11 bases outside the gene matches. Germline V lookup: CDR1 MNHNS, CDR2 SASEGT. CDR3 nucleotide sequence: TGTGCCAGCAGCAGGACAGGGAGCGAGTTCGGCTACACCTTC. It is translated as CASSRTGSEFGYTF.

The chain recombines TRBV27 with TRBJ2-2; D perhaps matches TRBD2 (5 bases). V was cut by 2 bases and J by 1 base, with 11 bases left in between. Germline CDR1 MNHEY, CDR2 SMNVEV (reference sequence). The CDR3 length is 16 residues. CDR3: CASSLNRGGNTGELFF. The CDR3 bases are TGTGCCAGCAGTTTAAATCGCGGAGGGAACACCGGGGAGCTGTTTTTT.

This clone was picked up a small number of times. The chain couples TRBV5-1 to TRBJ2-1, with TRBD2 matching over 9 bases. This CDR3 is 17 amino acids long. V lost 6 bases to trimming and J lost 2 bases; unmatched junction nucleotides: 12. Germline V gene lookup returns CDR1 SGHRS and CDR2 YFSETQ. CDR3: CASTEGQREVAYNEQFF. The DNA for the CDR3 is TGCGCCAGCACAGAGGGCCAGCGGGAGGTAGCCTACAATGAGCAGTTCTTC.

This CDR3 is CASSKDGQLKRGTEAFF. CDR3 DNA: TGCGCCAGCAGCAAAGACGGACAGTTAAAAAGAGGCACTGAAGCTTTCTTT. The chain employs TRBV5-1 and TRBJ1-1; tentative D call: TRBD1 (6 bases). The CDR3 length is 17 residues. The germline gives CDR1 SGHRS, CDR2 YFSETQ. V shed 4 bases and J shed 4 bases, with 23 bases lying between them.

V and J are TRBV5-4 and TRBJ1-1; D call uncertain. The CDR3 is made up of 14 amino acids. Trimming shortened V by 0 bases and J by 0 bases, and 6 bases separated the two germline ends. Per germline, CDR1 SGHNT and CDR2 YYREEE (reference sequence). DNA of the CDR3: TGTGCCAGCAGCTTGGCAGTATTGAACACTGAAGCTTTCTTT. Its protein is CASSLAVLNTEAFF.

CDR3 bases: TGTGCCAGTAGTACTACAGGGGGGGACACCGGGGAGCTGTTTTTT. Amino acid sequence: CASSTTGGDTGELFF. The V and J genes are TRBV19 and TRBJ2-2; D might be TRBD1 (8 bases). With 4 bases removed from V and 3 bases from J, the gap between germline ends came to 12 bases. Looked up from germline, CDR1 is LNHDA and CDR2 is SQIVND (reference sequence). CDR3 length: 15 residues. The entire variable domain, with the rest obtained from reference TRBV19 and TRBJ2-2, is as follows: DGGITQSPKYLFRKEGQNVTLSCEQNLNHDAMYWYRQDPGQGLRLIYYSQIVNDFQKGDIAEGYSVSREKKESFPLTVTSAQKNPTAFYLCASSTTGGDTGELFFGEGSRLTVL.

This rearrangement joins TRBV10-1 to TRBJ2-7; 12 bases agree with TRBD2. Germline trimming cut 6 bases from V and 6 bases from J; bases unmatched to any gene: 6. CDR3 size: 14 residues. Germline V gives CDR1 WNHNN, CDR2 SYGVQD (reference sequence). The CDR3 reads CASSTSGRSGEQYF. CDR3 DNA: TGCGCCAGCAGCACTAGCGGGAGGAGTGGCGAGCAGTACTTC.

This CDR3 is CASRELGQGASDTQYF. In nucleotides, the CDR3 is TGTGCCAGCAGGGAGTTGGGACAGGGGGCTTCAGATACGCAGTATTTT. V is TRBV2 and J is TRBJ2-3, with 12 bases identical to TRBD1. From germline, CDR1 is SNHLY and CDR2 FYNNEI. V was clipped by 6 bases and J by 4 bases; unmatched bases: 8. The CDR3 is 16 residues long.

The CDR3 here is CASSLDSGSEKLFF. As DNA, the CDR3 is TGTGCCAGCAGCTTGGACAGCGGGAGTGAAAAACTGTTTTTT. V and J are TRBV5-4 and TRBJ1-4; D is ambiguous. The CDR3 spans 14 residues. From germline, CDR1 is SGHNT and CDR2 YYREEE (reference sequence). V shed 0 bases and J shed 7 bases, with 10 bases lying between them.

V and J are TRBV4-1 and TRBJ2-1; 9 bases align to TRBD2. The CDR3 loop spans 16 amino acids. Germline V gene lookup returns CDR1 MGHRA and CDR2 YSYEKL. Trimming removed 3 bases from V and 7 bases from J; junction bases left unmatched: 10. The CDR3 reads CASSHSWGTSRNEQFF. Written as DNA, the CDR3 is TGCGCCAGCAGCCACTCATGGGGGACTAGCAGGAATGAGCAGTTCTTC.

This chain links TRBV9 with TRBJ1-2; possible D gene TRBD1, 6 bases. Trimming pared 0 bases from V and 4 bases from J, leaving 25 bases between. The CDR3 covers 19 residues. Per germline, CDR1 SGDLS and CDR2 YYNGEE. CDR3 sequence: CASSVGEGGYRVSVYGYTF. CDR3 DNA sequence: TGTGCCAGCAGCGTAGGGGAGGGGGGATACAGGGTGAGTGTCTATGGCTACACCTTC. Supplemented by reference TRBV9 and TRBJ1-2, the full variable domain reads DSGVTQTPKHLITATGQRVTLRCSPRSGDLSVYWYQQSLDQGLQFLIQYYNGEERAKGNILERFSAQQFPDLHSELNLSSLELGDSALYFCASSVGEGGYRVSVYGYTFGSGTRLTVV.

The chain recombines TRBV6-1 with TRBJ2-3; 7 bases are a match to TRBD1. CDR3 length: 14 residues. J lost 0 bases, V lost 7 bases, and 4 bases had no gene match. Germline values: CDR1 MNHNS, CDR2 SASEGT. The CDR3 reads CASNPGQSTDTQYF. The CDR3 DNA sequence: TGTGCCAGCAACCCGGGACAGAGCACAGATACGCAGTATTTT.

This chain links TRBV5-1 with TRBJ2-1; no firm D call. Per the germline V gene, CDR1 is SGHRS and CDR2 is YFSETQ. V lost 1 base and J 6 bases, leaving 5 bases between the germline ends. This CDR3 has 12 residues. CDR3 amino acids: CASSLFFNEQFF. In DNA, the CDR3 is TGCGCCAGCAGCTTGTTCTTCAATGAGCAGTTCTTC.

The chain recombines TRBV19 with TRBJ1-5, with D possibly TRBD1 on 5 matching bases. CDR1 is LNHDA, CDR2 SQIVND, per germline (reference sequence). The length of the CDR3 is 14 residues. V was shortened by 7 bases and J by 7 bases, with 17 bases between the two germline ends. DNA for the CDR3: TGTGCCAGTACTAAAGGCAGGGAGGGACAGCCCCAGCATTTT. It is translated as CASTKGREGQPQHF.

V usage is TRBV5-1 and J usage is TRBJ2-5; tentatively, D is TRBD2 (6 bases). Germline CDR1 SGHRS, CDR2 YFSETQ. Between the trimmed V and J ends, which lost 4 bases and 9 bases, there was a span of 19 bases. The CDR3 spans 14 residues. The CDR3 sequence is CASSAGLNPTPQYF. The DNA of the CDR3 is TGCGCCAGCAGCGCCGGACTAAATCCTACCCCCCAGTACTTC.

This chain joins TRBV5-1 and TRBJ2-5; 7 bases map to TRBD1. CDR1 and CDR2 (germline): SGHRS, YFSETQ. The J segment lost 6 bases and the V segment lost 3 bases, leaving 17 bases of the junction unmatched. The CDR3 has 17 residues. The CDR3 is CASSSLEATGWVKTQYF. In DNA form, the CDR3 reads TGCGCCAGCAGCTCTCTCGAAGCGACAGGGTGGGTCAAGACCCAGTACTTC.